This entry features one T cell receptor beta chain sequence. Its antigen is not identified. The data originate from a study of cytomegalovirus exposure and HLA in healthy donors. From germline, CDR1 is SGHRS and CDR2 YFSETQ. V shed 4 bases and J shed 0 bases, with 20 bases lying between them. The length of the CDR3 is 18 residues. Study conclusions and caveats: There were a few CMV-associated chains whose specificity for CMV antigens was confirmed in vitro. Earlier findings revealed that most TCR beta V segments proved productive either about 87% or about 30% of the time. Several of the most significant clusters appeared linked to common viral pathogens, based on a later analysis.

The PCR was carried out with 60 Vbeta primers and 13 Jbeta primers. Clones were sequenced by immunoSEQ multiplex PCR, and TCRdb holds only the in-frame ones, with some missing. This sample lists about 130,000 clones; its ten largest clones have roughly 0.94%. The study sampled nominally healthy donors, though unrecorded immune exposures were likely. The chain uses TRBV5-1 and TRBJ2-1; tentatively, D is TRBD2 (6 bases). The sequencing sample was made of PBMCs. The clonotype originates from a man younger than 30 in good health and CMV-seronegative. The CDR3 sequence is CASSVSTRLVSSYNEQFF. The CDR3 bases are TGCGCCAGCAGCGTATCGACTAGGCTGGTGAGCTCCTACAATGAGCAGTTCTTC.